The rows below give T cell receptor beta chains drawn from one sample of a study of shared clonotypes between healthy human individuals. Libraries were prepared by immunoSEQ multiplex PCR; TCRdb keeps only in-frame clonotypes and omits some of them. The data contain about 470,000 clones, about four fifths of them seen just once; the ten biggest clones take up around 14%. The specimen sequenced was PBMCs. Source of these receptors: a woman between 40 and 55 years old in good health. Some clones in this sample may be carry-over from other donors' samples. The CDR3 runs from the conserved cysteine through the conserved F or W. The order of the fields is CDR3 protein, CDR3 DNA, D gene, V gene, J gene, clone size. A D gene is named only where the DNA matches it firmly. Size is stated for part of the rows, as once, few or many counts, or as a class when the clone is expanded.

CSVGHPSGNNEKLFF,TGCAGCGTTGGACATCCTTCGGGCAATAATGAAAAACTGTTTTTT,NA,TRBV29-1,TRBJ1-4,NA
CASSLGPTTYEQYF,TGCGCCAGCAGCTTGGGCCCAACTACCTACGAGCAGTACTTC,NA,TRBV5-1,TRBJ2-7,once
CASSLGGLSTEAFF,TGTGCCAGCAGCTTAGGGGGTTTGAGCACTGAAGCTTTCTTT,NA,TRBV7-9,TRBJ1-1,NA
CASSVLRSYNEQFF,TGTGCCAGCAGTGTGTTGAGGTCCTACAATGAGCAGTTCTTC,NA,TRBV6-1,TRBJ2-1,few
CAISVDSLGYTF,TGTGCCATCAGTGTTGACAGCTTAGGCTACACCTTC,NA,TRBV10-3,TRBJ1-2,NA
CASSDPGMSSGTDTQYF,TGCGCCAGCAGTGACCCCGGGATGAGTTCTGGCACAGATACGCAGTATTTT,NA,TRBV10-1,TRBJ2-3,NA
CASSKTGTGNTGELFF,TGCGCCAGCAGCAAAACCGGGACAGGGAACACCGGGGAGCTGTTTTTT,TRBD1,TRBV5-1,TRBJ2-2,NA
CASSLVKMNTGELFF,TGTGCCAGCAGCTTAGTCAAAATGAACACCGGGGAGCTGTTTTTT,NA,TRBV7-2,TRBJ2-2,NA
CASSFEDRNEKLFF,TGTGCCAGCAGTTTCGAGGACAGAAATGAAAAACTGTTTTTT,NA,TRBV28,TRBJ1-4,NA
CTWTGGGGYGYTF,TGTACCTGGACAGGGGGTGGAGGCTATGGCTACACCTTC,TRBD1,TRBV30,TRBJ1-2,NA
CASRGTANTEAFF,TGTGCCAGCAGGGGGACGGCGAACACTGAAGCTTTCTTT,NA,TRBV2,TRBJ1-1,few
CAWSVYNSGTSGLEQFF,TGTGCCTGGAGTGTATATAATAGTGGGACTAGCGGATTAGAGCAGTTCTTC,TRBD2,TRBV30,TRBJ2-1,NA
CASSFAGCNPPGGVSNQPQHF,TGTGCCAGCAGCTTTGCTGGGTGCAACCCCCCCGGTGGGGTTAGCAATCAGCCCCAGCATTTT,NA,TRBV12-1,TRBJ1-5,NA
CASGGSYEQYF,TGTGCCAGCGGGGGCTCCTACGAGCAGTACTTC,NA,TRBV27,TRBJ2-7,once
CASSYGPAGEWETQYF,TGTGCCAGCAGTTACGGGCCGGCGGGAGAGTGGGAGACCCAGTACTTC,TRBD2,TRBV6-5,TRBJ2-5,NA
CASSNKLGGYTF,TGTGCCAGCAGTAATAAACTCGGGGGCTACACCTTC,NA,TRBV6-5,TRBJ1-2,many
CASSMGLNGEQPQHF,TGCGCCAGCAGCATGGGGCTCAACGGGGAACAGCCCCAGCATTTT,NA,TRBV5-1,TRBJ1-5,NA
CASILIREENTIYF,TGTGCCAGTATCCTCATCAGAGAGGAAAACACCATATATTTT,NA,TRBV19,TRBJ1-3,few
CAINLDRGRDQPQHF,TGTGCCATCAACCTGGACAGGGGACGGGATCAGCCCCAGCATTTT,TRBD1,TRBV10-3,TRBJ1-5,NA
CASRPRLAGDHEQFF,TGCGCCAGCAGACCTCGACTAGCGGGAGATCATGAGCAGTTCTTC,TRBD2,TRBV5-1,TRBJ2-1,NA
CASSLDRGTGELFF,TGTGCCAGCAGTCTGGACAGGGGCACCGGGGAGCTGTTTTTT,TRBD1,TRBV28,TRBJ2-2,NA
CASMILAGGSQETQYF,TGTGCCAGCATGATACTAGCGGGAGGTTCTCAAGAGACCCAGTACTTC,TRBD2,TRBV6-6,TRBJ2-5,NA
CASSFDRWIYEQYF,TGTGCCAGCAGCTTTGACAGGTGGATCTACGAGCAGTACTTC,NA,TRBV11-2,TRBJ2-7,NA
CAWSSNSPLHF,TGTGCCTGGAGTTCAAATTCACCCCTCCACTTT,NA,TRBV30,TRBJ1-6,NA
CASSQEGSNQPQHF,TGTGCCAGCTCACAAGAGGGGTCCAATCAGCCCCAGCATTTT,NA,TRBV18,TRBJ1-5,NA
CASSPWAPKNIQYF,TGTGCCAGCAGTCCCTGGGCTCCCAAAAACATTCAGTACTTC,NA,TRBV28,TRBJ2-4,NA
CAWSVPPGGGTDTQYF,TGTGCCTGGAGTGTACCACCGGGAGGCGGGACAGATACGCAGTATTTT,TRBD2,TRBV30,TRBJ2-3,once
CASSQDRDRHNEKLFF,TGCGCCAGCAGCCAAGATCGGGACAGGCATAATGAAAAACTGTTTTTT,TRBD1,TRBV4-1,TRBJ1-4,NA
CAWSVRRGQVETQYF,TGTGCCTGGAGTGTACGGCGGGGACAGGTCGAGACCCAGTACTTC,TRBD1,TRBV30,TRBJ2-5,NA
CASSGPRRRQGGTNEKLFF,TGTGCCAGCAGTGGGCCCCGTCGAAGACAGGGGGGAACTAATGAAAAACTGTTTTTT,TRBD1,TRBV28,TRBJ1-4,NA
CAISENGLAANEQFF,TGTGCCATCAGTGAGAATGGACTAGCGGCTAATGAGCAGTTCTTC,TRBD2,TRBV10-3,TRBJ2-1,NA
CASSYSYPGGEKLFF,TGTGCCAGCAGTTACTCGTATCCAGGGGGAGAAAAACTGTTTTTT,TRBD1,TRBV6-6,TRBJ1-4,NA
CASSLGLASTGELFF,TGTGCCAGCAGCTTAGGACTAGCTAGCACCGGGGAGCTGTTTTTT,TRBD2,TRBV7-3,TRBJ2-2,NA
CASSRLAGDEQYF,TGTGCCAGCAGTCGACTAGCGGGAGACGAGCAGTACTTC,TRBD2,TRBV27,TRBJ2-7,NA
CASSYRGSYNEQFF,TGTGCCAGCAGCTACAGGGGTTCCTACAATGAGCAGTTCTTC,TRBD1,TRBV5-8,TRBJ2-1,NA
CAWSVLSGAGGYTF,TGTGCCTGGAGTGTACTGTCGGGGGCGGGTGGCTACACCTTC,NA,TRBV30,TRBJ1-2,NA
CASSVSGTGVEETQYF,TGTGCCAGCAGCGTATCCGGGACAGGGGTTGAAGAGACCCAGTACTTC,TRBD1,TRBV9,TRBJ2-5,NA
CASSLYRDRDSGANVLTF,TGTGCCAGCAGCCTGTACCGGGACCGAGACTCTGGGGCCAACGTCCTGACTTTC,NA,TRBV5-6,TRBJ2-6,NA
CASSQDWGYGFTF,TGCGCCAGCAGCCAAGATTGGGGCTATGGCTTCACCTTC,NA,TRBV4-1,TRBJ1-2,once
CASSLRGGTEAFF,TGTGCCAGCAGCTTACGAGGGGGCACTGAAGCTTTCTTT,NA,TRBV5-6,TRBJ1-1,few
CASSLQAGDIHEQYF,TGCGCCAGCAGCTTGCAAGCGGGAGATATCCACGAGCAGTACTTC,TRBD2,TRBV5-1,TRBJ2-7,few
CASSTSVGTRWRDGQFF,TGTGCCAGCAGCACTAGCGTAGGGACTAGGTGGCGTGACGGGCAGTTCTTC,TRBD2,TRBV7-9,TRBJ2-1,NA
CASSEGRNEQYF,TGTGCCAGCAGCGAAGGGCGGAACGAGCAGTACTTC,NA,TRBV13,TRBJ2-7,few
CASSGAGGLAKNIQYF,TGTGCCAGCAGTGGAGCCGGGGGGCTAGCCAAAAACATTCAGTACTTC,NA,TRBV2,TRBJ2-4,NA
CASSVHRDGSTDTQYF,TGTGCCAGTAGTGTCCACCGGGACGGAAGCACAGATACGCAGTATTTT,NA,TRBV19,TRBJ2-3,NA
CASTPRAPGGTYNYGYTF,TGTGCCAGCACCCCTAGGGCCCCGGGGGGCACCTATAACTATGGCTACACCTTC,NA,TRBV7-8,TRBJ1-2,NA